This passage covers 19 T cell receptor beta chains from one sample sequenced in a study of blood T cells in healthy people across ages. A J-beta primer mix and a sample-barcoded 5' primer were used in a second PCR of about 7 to 12 cycles. In TCRdb, the 5' RACE reads were re-called with MiXCR into one record per CDR3 protein. The repertoire holds roughly 1,500,000 distinct CDR3 sequences, with 35% to 45% as singletons. Sample: blood. The source is a woman aged 18-35 years in good health.

This clonotype was detected a few times. The CDR3 is CATSRVQRGYGYTF. Here the CDR3 DNA reads TGTGCCACCAGCAGGGTCCAACGGGGATATGGCTACACCTTC. The chain combines TRBV15 with TRBJ1-2; D is ambiguous. Germline CDR1 is LNHNV and CDR2 is YYDKDF (reference sequence). The V end lost 3 bases, the J end lost 5 bases, and 13 bases lay between the germline ends. The CDR3 covers 14 residues.

The rearrangement uses TRBV7-8 and TRBJ2-4, with TRBD2 as a possible D gene (6 bases). The end of the DNA aligns better with TRBJ2-7, so the J call may be wrong. There are 15 residues in the CDR3. CDR1 is SGHVS, CDR2 FQNEAQ, per germline. CDR3 sequence: CASSPGGRTPYEQYF. CDR3 nucleotides: TGTGCCAGCAGCCCTGGGGGGAGGACCCCCTACGAGCAGTACTTC.

J is TRBJ2-1 and V is TRBV20-1, with 11 bases identical to TRBD2. The CDR3 runs 14 residues. After removal of 6 bases from V and 13 bases from J, the junction contained 14 bases not matched to a gene. Germline lookup yields CDR1 DFQATT and CDR2 SNEGSKA (reference sequence). CDR3 region: CSAWGTSGNRPQFF. CDR3 nucleotide sequence: TGCAGTGCATGGGGGACTAGCGGAAACCGGCCCCAGTTCTTC.

The table lists this clonotype with many counts. The chain links TRBV11-2 to TRBJ2-3, with D perhaps TRBD2 (6 bases). The V gene's germline CDR1 is SGHAT and CDR2 FQNNGV. With 3 bases removed from V and 0 bases from J, the gap between germline ends came to 10 bases. This CDR3 comprises 15 residues. CDR3: CASSFGGPSTDTQYF. The DNA of the CDR3 is TGTGCCAGCAGCTTCGGGGGACCTAGCACAGATACGCAGTATTTT.

The chain links TRBV12-3 or TRBV12-4 to TRBJ2-1; D is perhaps TRBD1 or TRBD2 (5 bases each). The CDR3 runs 14 residues. V shed 5 bases and J shed 8 bases, with 16 bases lying between them. The CDR3 DNA reads TGTGCCAGCAGTCCGGGACCGATCAAGGATGAGCAGTTCTTC. Translation: CASSPGPIKDEQFF.

Only a few counts were recorded for this clonotype. The chain carries TRBV15 and TRBJ2-7, with D possibly TRBD1 on 6 matching bases. Germline CDR1 is LNHNV and CDR2 is YYDKDF (reference sequence). This CDR3 comprises 14 residues. The V gene lost 2 bases and the J gene lost 4 bases, with 12 bases spanning the gap. The CDR3 nucleotides read TGTGCCACCAGCAGAAACAGGGTAGAATACGAGCAGTACTTC. Translating gives CATSRNRVEYEQYF.

This clonotype turned up a few times. The chain recombines TRBV6-2 or TRBV6-3 with TRBJ2-7, with D maybe TRBD1 (7 bases). Trimming shortened V by 5 bases and J by 0 bases, and 17 bases separated the two germline ends. Germline lookup yields CDR1 MNHEY and CDR2 SVGEGT. The CDR3 is made up of 16 amino acids. The CDR3 protein is CASSHDQGGRSYEQYF. In DNA, the CDR3 is TGTGCCAGCAGTCATGACCAGGGGGGTCGCTCCTACGAGCAGTACTTC.

This rearrangement joins TRBV30 to TRBJ2-3; D call uncertain. Germline V gene sequence: CDR1 GTSNPN, CDR2 SVGIG (reference sequence). The CDR3 sequence is 12 residues long. The ends were cut back, 5 bases at V and 3 bases at J, with 9 bases in the middle. DNA of the CDR3: TGTGCCTGGGATGACTGGACAGATACGCAGTATTTT. As protein: CAWDDWTDTQYF.

This chain connects TRBV9 to TRBJ1-1; D perhaps matches TRBD1 (5 bases). V lost 4 bases to trimming and J lost 3 bases, with 10 bases between them. The CDR3 spans 13 residues. Germline V lookup: CDR1 SGDLS, CDR2 YYNGEE. CDR3 nucleotides: TGTGCCAGCAGCCCCGACAGCGACACTGAAGCTTTCTTT. It yields the protein CASSPDSDTEAFF.

The rearrangement uses TRBV12-3 or TRBV12-4 and TRBJ1-1, with 8 positions matching TRBD1. Trimming removed 7 bases from V and 2 bases from J; junction bases left unmatched: 15. This CDR3 contains 17 residues. CDR3 protein: CASNPTGAYMKNTEAFF. CDR3 bases: TGTGCCAGCAATCCGACAGGGGCCTATATGAAAAACACTGAAGCTTTCTTT.

The CDR3 nucleotides are TGCAGTGCTAGAGATGGGCAGGGAGATGGCGAGCAGTACTTC. The encoded protein is CSARDGQGDGEQYF. The gene calls are TRBV20-1 and TRBJ2-7, with D tentatively TRBD1 or TRBD2 (5 bases each). Trimming took off 0 bases at V and 6 bases at J, with 15 bases between the two ends. The CDR3 has 14 residues. Germline V CDR1 and CDR2: DFQATT, SNEGSKA (reference sequence).

The chain uses TRBV9 and TRBJ2-3; D gene uncertain. The V end was cut by 0 bases, the J end by 1 base, with 15 bases between. The CDR3 length is 17 residues. The V gene's germline CDR1 is SGDLS and CDR2 YYNGEE. In nucleotides, the CDR3 is TGTGCCAGCAGCGTAGACGGTTTGTGGGCGGGCACAGATACGCAGTATTTT. Amino acids: CASSVDGLWAGTDTQYF.

The CDR3 here is CASSLAETASTDTQYF. The CDR3 bases are TGCGCCAGCAGCTTGGCCGAAACAGCTAGCACAGATACGCAGTATTTT. The genes are TRBV5-1 and TRBJ2-3; D is uncertain. The CDR3 runs to 16 residues. V was clipped by 0 bases and J by 0 bases, with 11 bases between them. Germline loops: CDR1 SGHRS, CDR2 YFSETQ.

This clonotype was observed a handful of times. The genes are TRBV27 and TRBJ2-5, with D possibly matching TRBD1 (6 bases). The DNA end is a closer match to TRBJ2-7, so the J assignment may be wrong. The germline V gene encodes CDR1 MNHEY and CDR2 SMNVEV (reference sequence). This CDR3 is 13 amino acids long. CDR3 protein: CASKPYEGDEQYF. CDR3 nucleotide sequence: TGTGCCAGCAAACCCTACGAGGGGGACGAGCAGTACTTC.

In its sample, this clonotype was seen a few times. The V gene is TRBV2, the J gene TRBJ2-6; TRBD1 is a possible D gene (5 bases). Germline CDR1 is SNHLY and CDR2 is FYNNEI. The CDR3 loop spans 16 amino acids. V was shortened by 9 bases and J by 0 bases, with 15 bases between the two germline ends. The DNA for the CDR3 is TGTGCCAGGACAAGCTACCAGGGCTCTGGGGCCAACGTCCTGACTTTC. It yields the protein CARTSYQGSGANVLTF.

The sample holds a few counts of this clonotype. V is TRBV28 and J is TRBJ1-2, with D perhaps matching TRBD1 (6 bases). Per germline, CDR1 MDHEN and CDR2 SYDVKM. V lost 2 bases to trimming and J lost 7 bases, with 17 bases between them. This CDR3 contains 15 residues. The CDR3 nucleotides are TGTGCCAGCAGTTTACACCAAGGACAGCTAGCTGGCTACACCTTC. Amino acid sequence: CASSLHQGQLAGYTF.

This clonotype was seen more than once but under ten times. The V and J genes are TRBV25-1 and TRBJ2-1; D is possibly TRBD1 or TRBD2 (5 bases each). The CDR3 sequence is 16 residues long. The V and J ends lost 1 base and 0 bases respectively, with 10 bases between them. CDR1 and CDR2 (germline): MGHDK, SYGVNS. CDR3 coding DNA: TGTGCCAGCAGTGAATCTGGGGGAGTCTCCTACAATGAGCAGTTCTTC. This sequence encodes CASSESGGVSYNEQFF.

The rearrangement uses TRBV4-1 and TRBJ2-3; D remains ambiguous. Germline V CDR1 and CDR2: MGHRA, YSYEKL. The CDR3 has 17 residues. The V end was cut by 3 bases, the J end by 1 base, with 17 bases between. For the CDR3, the DNA is TGCGCCAGCAGCCAGACCCGGGCGGTAGTCGGCACAGATACGCAGTATTTT. Its protein is CASSQTRAVVGTDTQYF.

The chain has TRBV6-1 and TRBJ1-6, with D tentatively TRBD1 (5 bases). The CDR3 contains 14 residues. V was trimmed by 4 bases and J by 7 bases, leaving 11 bases between them. Germline lookup yields CDR1 MNHNS and CDR2 SASEGT. CDR3 sequence: CASSVKEGNSPLHF. The CDR3 DNA reads TGTGCCAGCAGTGTAAAGGAGGGGAATTCACCCCTCCACTTT.